This T cell receptor beta chain was documented in a study of T cell changes during pregnancy in multiple sclerosis. CDR3 length equals 14 residues. Trimming took 4 bases from V and 7 from J; bases not matched to a gene: 8. Germline CDR1 and CDR2: MDHEN and SYDVKM. Profiling relied on immunoSEQ multiplex PCR, and the TCRdb table lists in-frame clones only, not all of them. This table holds roughly 39,000 clones, roughly 92% found once. Sample: CD4+ T cells from peripheral blood mononuclear cells, taken before pregnancy. The receptor's source is a female donor with multiple sclerosis, enrolled in a pregnancy study. The chain has TRBV28 and TRBJ1-2; 8 bases are shared with TRBD1. The CDR3 sequence is CASSSGYRGVGYTF. Written as DNA, the CDR3 is TGTGCCAGCAGTTCGGGCTACAGGGGGGTTGGCTACACCTTC.